This TCR beta chain was profiled in a study of cytomegalovirus exposure and HLA in healthy donors. To note about this clone: Its target is unknown.

Primers included in the PCR were 60 Vbeta and 13 Jbeta primers. Produced via immunoSEQ multiplex PCR; TCRdb's table is partial and in-frame only. Of some 180,000 clones listed, 77% are singletons. Overall study findings and caveats: Earlier analysis looked at TCR beta V segments, and most were productive about 90% or about 30% of the time. Only CMV serostatus was available as immune exposure information. The classifier, whose performance was assessed in both the original and validation cohorts, reportedly diagnosed cytomegalovirus status with high specificity and sensitivity.

Sequencing input: PBMCs. This TCR came from a young man in good health and CMV-seronegative.

The chain's CDR3 is CASSVATEQETQYF. CDR3 DNA: TGTGCCAGCAGCGTAGCTACAGAACAAGAGACCCAGTACTTC. The chain combines TRBV9 with TRBJ2-5; D is uncertain. The CDR3 consists of 14 residues. V dropped 0 bases and J dropped 2 bases, with 8 bases sitting between them. Per the germline V gene, CDR1 is SGDLS and CDR2 is YYNGEE.